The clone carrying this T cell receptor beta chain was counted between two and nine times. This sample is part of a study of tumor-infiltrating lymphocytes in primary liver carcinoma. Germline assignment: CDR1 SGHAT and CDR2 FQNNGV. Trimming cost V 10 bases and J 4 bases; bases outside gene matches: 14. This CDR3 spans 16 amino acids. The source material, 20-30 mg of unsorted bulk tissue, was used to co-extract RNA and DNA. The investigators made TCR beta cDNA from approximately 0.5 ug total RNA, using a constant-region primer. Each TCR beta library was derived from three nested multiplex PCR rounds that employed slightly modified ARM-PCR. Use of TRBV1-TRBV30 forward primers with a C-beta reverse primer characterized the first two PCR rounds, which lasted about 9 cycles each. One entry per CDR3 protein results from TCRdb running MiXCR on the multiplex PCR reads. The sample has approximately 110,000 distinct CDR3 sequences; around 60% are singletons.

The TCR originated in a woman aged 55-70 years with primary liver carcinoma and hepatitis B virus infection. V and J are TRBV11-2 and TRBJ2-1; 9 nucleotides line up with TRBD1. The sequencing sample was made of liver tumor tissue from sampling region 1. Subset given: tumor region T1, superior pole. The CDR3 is CATEATGGVTYNEQFF. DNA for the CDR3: TGTGCCACTGAGGCGACAGGGGGAGTAACGTACAATGAGCAGTTCTTC. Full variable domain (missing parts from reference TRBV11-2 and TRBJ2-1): EAGVAQSPRYKIIEKRQSVAFWCNPISGHATLYWYQQILGQGPKLLIQFQNNGVVDDSQLPKDRFSAERLKGVDSTLKIQPAKLEDSAVYLCATEATGGVTYNEQFFGPGTRLTVL.